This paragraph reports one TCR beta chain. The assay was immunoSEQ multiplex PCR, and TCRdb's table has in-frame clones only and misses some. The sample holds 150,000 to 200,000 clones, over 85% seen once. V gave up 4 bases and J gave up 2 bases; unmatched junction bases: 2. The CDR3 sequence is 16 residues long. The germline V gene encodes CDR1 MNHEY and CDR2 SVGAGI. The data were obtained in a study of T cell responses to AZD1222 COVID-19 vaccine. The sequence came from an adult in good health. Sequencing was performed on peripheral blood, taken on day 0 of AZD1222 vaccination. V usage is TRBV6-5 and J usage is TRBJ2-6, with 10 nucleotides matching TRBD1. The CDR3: CASSLGTGAGANVLTF. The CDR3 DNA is TGTGCCAGCAGTTTAGGGACAGGGGCTGGGGCCAACGTCCTGACTTTC.